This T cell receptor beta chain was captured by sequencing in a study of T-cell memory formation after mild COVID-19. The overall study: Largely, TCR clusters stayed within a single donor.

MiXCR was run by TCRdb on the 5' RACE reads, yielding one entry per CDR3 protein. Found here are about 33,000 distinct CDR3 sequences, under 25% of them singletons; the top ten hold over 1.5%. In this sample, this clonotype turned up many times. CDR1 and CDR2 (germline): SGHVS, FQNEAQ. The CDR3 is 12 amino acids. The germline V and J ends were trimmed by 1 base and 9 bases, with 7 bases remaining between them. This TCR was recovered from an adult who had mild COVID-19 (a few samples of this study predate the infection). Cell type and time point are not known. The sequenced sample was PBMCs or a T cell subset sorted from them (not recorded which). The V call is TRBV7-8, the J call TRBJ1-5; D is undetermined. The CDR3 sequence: CASSLELGPQHF. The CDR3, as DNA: TGTGCCAGCAGCTTAGAGTTGGGGCCCCAGCATTTT. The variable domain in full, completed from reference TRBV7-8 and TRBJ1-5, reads GAGVSQSPRYKVAKRGQDVALRCDPISGHVSLFWYQQALGQGPEFLTYFQNEAQLDKSGLPSDRFFAERPEGSVSTLKIQRTQQEDSAVYLCASSLELGPQHFGDGTRLSIL.